These 17 T cell receptor beta chains originate from one sample sequenced in a study of T-cell memory formation after mild COVID-19. TCRdb re-called the 5' RACE reads with MiXCR, one entry per CDR3 protein. The sample includes around 510,000 distinct CDR3 sequences, 20% to 25% of them seen just once. Sequenced: PBMCs or a T cell subset sorted from them (not recorded which). The receptors come from an adult woman who had mild COVID-19 (a few samples of this study predate the infection). Cell type and time point are not known.

The CDR3 region is CASSARQGAKLFF. DNA of the CDR3: TGTGCCAGCAGCGCTCGACAGGGGGCAAAACTGTTTTTT. V and J are TRBV3-1 and TRBJ1-4; 10 nucleotides line up with TRBD1. Unmatched junction bases numbered 4, after V lost 5 bases and J lost 10 bases. Germline V CDR1 and CDR2: LGHDT, YNNKEL (reference sequence). This CDR3 has 13 amino acids.

J is TRBJ2-3 and V is TRBV24-1; D is unresolved. The germline V gene encodes CDR1 KGHDR and CDR2 SFDVKD. There are 15 residues in the CDR3. Trimming left V 5 bases short and J 4 bases short, with 15 bases between. DNA of the CDR3: TGTGCCACCAGTGCCCGAGGCAGTAGATCAGATACGCAGTATTTT. Translation gives CATSARGSRSDTQYF.

The chain uses TRBV24-1 and TRBJ1-2; possibly TRBD1 for D (6 bases). Germline CDR1 KGHDR, CDR2 SFDVKD. V dropped 4 bases and J dropped 3 bases, with 14 bases sitting between them. The CDR3 is 15 residues long. The CDR3 DNA follows: TGTGCCACCAGTGAGGGGTCCAGGGGAGACTATGGCTACACCTTC. Translated, it gives CATSEGSRGDYGYTF.

This clonotype was counted at least ten times. The chain couples TRBV7-8 to TRBJ2-2; D possibly corresponds to TRBD2 (5 bases). The V and J ends lost 5 bases and 4 bases respectively, with 11 bases between them. In germline, CDR1 is SGHVS, CDR2 FQNEAQ. This CDR3 spans 14 amino acids. The CDR3 nucleotides read TGTGCCAGCAGCCCGTCGGGGAGCACCGGGGAGCTGTTTTTT. Translation: CASSPSGSTGELFF.

This clonotype has only a few counts. The junction departs from germline at one end; a sequencing error may be responsible. V and J are TRBV7-7 and TRBJ2-3; 7 nucleotides match TRBD2. The CDR3 sequence is 14 residues long. Per germline, CDR1 SSHAT and CDR2 FNYEAQ (reference sequence). In DNA, the CDR3 is TGTGCTAGCAGCTTAAGTCGGGGGGTAGATACGCAGTATTTT. Translating it yields CASSLSRGVDTQYF.

The V call is TRBV9, the J call TRBJ2-3, with a tentative D call TRBD1 (6 bases). The CDR3 runs 16 residues. The V and J ends lost 5 bases and 0 bases respectively, with 16 bases between them. Germline V gene sequence: CDR1 SGDLS, CDR2 YYNGEE. Written as DNA, the CDR3 is TGTGCCAGCAGTCCAACCGGGACACTAAGCACAGATACGCAGTATTTT. It specifies CASSPTGTLSTDTQYF.

This clonotype showed up just a few times. The genes are TRBV5-6 and TRBJ1-1, with D tentatively TRBD1 (6 bases). CDR3 length: 16 amino acids. V lost 2 bases and J 0 bases, leaving 14 bases between the germline ends. Germline V CDR1 and CDR2: SGHDT, YYEEEE. CDR3 protein: CASSLIKTGLNTEAFF. For the CDR3, the DNA is TGTGCCAGCAGCTTAATCAAAACAGGGCTGAACACTGAAGCTTTCTTT.

This clonotype was counted a few times. The chain combines TRBV25-1 with TRBJ2-1; D gene ambiguous. The V end lost 2 bases, the J end lost 3 bases, and 17 bases lay between the germline ends. Germline-derived CDR1 and CDR2 are MGHDK and SYGVNS. The CDR3 extends over 17 amino acids. This CDR3 reads CASSEAGQYPLYNEQFF. CDR3 bases: TGTGCCAGCAGTGAAGCCGGGCAATATCCACTCTACAATGAGCAGTTCTTC.

The V gene is TRBV28, the J gene TRBJ1-4, with D hard to call. The V gene lost 6 bases and the J gene lost 1 base, with 18 bases spanning the gap. This CDR3 region has 17 residues. Germline CDR1 reads MDHEN; CDR2 reads SYDVKM. DNA of the CDR3: TGTGCCAGCAGGGAATATCACAGTGCCGGAACTAATGAAAAACTGTTTTTT. Translated: CASREYHSAGTNEKLFF.

The V gene is TRBV9, the J gene TRBJ1-6; the D gene is possibly TRBD1 (5 bases). Germline V gene sequence: CDR1 SGDLS, CDR2 YYNGEE. V gave up 3 bases and J gave up 0 bases, with 7 bases separating them. The CDR3 is 15 residues long. In DNA, the CDR3 is TGTGCCAGCAGCGACGACAGCTCCTATAATTCACCCCTCCACTTT. It encodes CASSDDSSYNSPLHF.

The chain uses TRBV11-3 and TRBJ1-2, with D hard to call. The CDR3 is 13 amino acids. Germline V gene lookup returns CDR1 SGHNT and CDR2 YENEEA. V was trimmed by 5 bases and J by 6 bases, leaving 13 bases between them. CDR3 in amino acids: CASSRSPRDGYTF. Written as DNA, the CDR3 is TGTGCCAGCAGCCGGTCACCCCGAGATGGCTACACCTTC.

The rearrangement uses TRBV18 and TRBJ2-1; no firm D call. The CDR3 is 15 amino acids. The V gene lost 2 bases and the J gene lost 6 bases, with 14 bases spanning the gap. Germline CDR1 KGHSH, CDR2 LQKENI. In DNA, the CDR3 is TGTGCCAGCTCACCAGGTAGCACTATAAGCAATGAGCAGTTCTTC. As protein: CASSPGSTISNEQFF.

The chain is built from TRBV6-1 and TRBJ2-3; TRBD2 matches at 10 bases. CDR1 is MNHNS, CDR2 SASEGT, per germline. The CDR3 contains 16 residues. V was clipped by 3 bases and J by 3 bases; unmatched bases: 6. This CDR3 reads CASSDWTSGSTDTQYF. As DNA, the CDR3 is TGTGCCAGCAGTGATTGGACTAGCGGTTCTACAGATACGCAGTATTTT.

The chain employs TRBV6-4 and TRBJ2-1, with a weak D call TRBD2 (5 bases). The V gene lost 4 bases and the J gene lost 10 bases, with 20 bases spanning the gap. Germline lookup yields CDR1 MRHNA and CDR2 SNTAGT. The CDR3 length is 15 residues. The CDR3 is CASSVGRESGREQFF. CDR3 bases: TGTGCCAGCAGTGTTGGTAGGGAGAGCGGTCGAGAGCAGTTCTTC.

This sequence joins TRBV15 and TRBJ2-2; D perhaps matches TRBD1 (6 bases). CDR1 and CDR2 (germline): LNHNV, YYDKDF (reference sequence). The CDR3 covers 17 residues. Trimming removed 5 bases from V and 0 bases from J, with 16 bases in between. CDR3 bases: TGTGCCACCAGCCCACGGACAGCCCTTACGAACACCGGGGAGCTGTTTTTT. As protein: CATSPRTALTNTGELFF.

The sample holds a few counts of this clonotype. The rearrangement joins TRBV7-8 to TRBJ1-5, with 8 nucleotides matching TRBD1. CDR3 length: 19 residues. Germline V gene sequence: CDR1 SGHVS, CDR2 FQNEAQ. With V trimmed by 2 bases and J by 8 bases, 20 bases remained unmatched. CDR3 DNA sequence: TGTGCCAGCAGCTTAAAAAGGGGACAGGCCAAGCTAAAGGGGGAGCCCCAGCATTTT. Its translation: CASSLKRGQAKLKGEPQHF.

This clonotype was found a few times. V is TRBV7-8 and J is TRBJ1-5; D remains ambiguous. Trimming took 0 bases from V and 0 from J, leaving 6 bases between them. Germline V gene sequence: CDR1 SGHVS, CDR2 FQNEAQ. The CDR3 contains 15 residues. The CDR3 spells CASSLARRSNQPQHF. CDR3 in DNA: TGTGCCAGCAGCTTAGCACGGCGTAGCAATCAGCCCCAGCATTTT.